These 25 T cell receptor beta chains originate from one sample sequenced in a study of shared clonotypes between healthy human individuals. Libraries were prepared by immunoSEQ multiplex PCR; TCRdb keeps only in-frame clonotypes and omits some of them. The top ten hold 10% to 15% of the sample, which has some 510,000 clones, about four fifths seen once. Specimen: PBMCs. Receptors originate from a woman between 40 and 55 years old in good health. Some clones in this sample may be carry-over from other donors' samples.

This clone was counted once. CDR3: CASRQGGETQYF. The CDR3 coding sequence is TGTGCCAGCAGGCAGGGGGGAGAGACCCAGTACTTC. This chain connects TRBV28 to TRBJ2-5; TRBD1 might be the D (7 bases). Trimming stripped 6 bases from V and 4 bases from J, with 9 bases between. The CDR3 is 12 amino acids. The germline CDR1 and CDR2 sequences are MDHEN and SYDVKM.

This chain joins TRBV5-8 and TRBJ2-1; TRBD1 matches at 9 bases. Trimming at V came to 6 bases and at J to 6 bases, leaving 13 bases not matched to a gene. The CDR3 spans 16 residues. In germline, CDR1 is SGHTS, CDR2 YDEGEE. The CDR3 nucleotides read TGTGCCAGCACCCTGAGACGGAGACAGGGGGTCAATGAGCAGTTCTTC. Amino acid sequence: CASTLRRRQGVNEQFF. Together with reference TRBV5-8 and TRBJ2-1, the CDR3 gives the full variable domain: EAGVTQSPTHLIKTRGQQATLRCSPISGHTSVYWYQQALGLGLQFLLWYDEGEERNRGNFPPRFSGRQFPNYSSELNVNALELEDSALYLCASTLRRRQGVNEQFFGPGTRLTVL.

This clone was picked up one time. The genes are TRBV6-5 and TRBJ1-1, with D possibly TRBD1 on 5 matching bases. The CDR3 has 15 residues. Trimming pared 1 base from V and 1 base from J, leaving 10 bases between. Germline V gives CDR1 MNHEY, CDR2 SVGAGI. The CDR3 spells CASSYFEGQNTEAFF. The DNA of the CDR3 is TGTGCCAGCAGTTACTTCGAGGGGCAGAACACTGAAGCTTTCTTT.

The CDR3 nucleotides are TGTGCCAGCAGGAACACTGAAGCTTTCTTT. It translates to CASRNTEAFF. This rearrangement joins TRBV6-1 to TRBJ1-1; D gene unclear. The CDR3 extends over 10 amino acids. CDR1 and CDR2 from the germline V gene are MNHNS and SASEGT. Trimming removed 6 bases at V and 1 base at J, with 0 bases between.

The rearrangement links TRBV2 to TRBJ1-5; D is unclear. Per the germline V gene, CDR1 is SNHLY and CDR2 is FYNNEI. This CDR3 has 15 amino acids. The V end was cut by 3 bases, the J end by 0 bases, with 9 bases between. The CDR3 DNA is TGTGCCAGCAGTGACAGATTAGGTAGCAATCAGCCCCAGCATTTT. Amino acids: CASSDRLGSNQPQHF.

V and J are TRBV21-1 and TRBJ2-7. TRBV21-1 is a pseudogene locus. The CDR3 loop spans 16 amino acids. The CDR3 DNA reads TGTGCCAGCAGCAAAGATCGGGGGCGCGTCTTTCACGAGCAGTACTTC. Amino acids: CASSKDRGRVFHEQYF.

V usage is TRBV6-6 and J usage is TRBJ2-7; D assignment may be TRBD1 or TRBD2 (6 bases each). The CDR3 runs to 16 residues. Germline V gene sequence: CDR1 MNHNY, CDR2 SVGAGI (reference sequence). V lost 4 bases to trimming and J lost 7 bases, with 23 bases between them. For the CDR3, the DNA is TGTGCCAGCAGTTTACCGGGTGGCAGGGGACTTCGAGAGCAGTACTTC. This encodes CASSLPGGRGLREQYF.

This chain uses TRBV2 with TRBJ2-3, with TRBD1 matching over 9 bases. Trimming cost V 7 bases and J 2 bases; bases outside gene matches: 7. The germline V gene has CDR1 SNHLY and CDR2 FYNNEI. There are 15 residues in the CDR3. In DNA, the CDR3 is TGTGCCAGCATCCGGGACAGGGCGTCCACAGATACGCAGTATTTT. This sequence encodes CASIRDRASTDTQYF.

The CDR3: CASSPRTDSNQPQHF. The CDR3, as DNA: TGTGCCAGCAGTCCGAGGACAGATAGCAATCAGCCCCAGCATTTT. V gene TRBV27 combines with J gene TRBJ1-5; possibly TRBD1 for D (6 bases). The CDR3 sequence is 15 residues long. Deletions cut 5 bases from V and 0 bases from J, with 11 bases between. Germline lookup yields CDR1 MNHEY and CDR2 SMNVEV (reference sequence).

This clone was picked up a small number of times. The CDR3 here is CSVREAGDSGKEAFF. CDR3 nucleotide sequence: TGCAGCGTGAGGGAAGCCGGAGACAGCGGAAAGGAAGCTTTCTTT. The J gene is TRBJ1-1, the V gene TRBV29-1; tentatively, D is TRBD1 (5 bases). V was clipped by 6 bases and J by 8 bases, with 25 bases between them. This CDR3 is 15 amino acids long. Germline CDR1 and CDR2: SQVTM and ANQGSEA.

Worth noting for this clone: This may be a read error: a much more frequent sequence differs by one nucleotide. The CDR3 protein is CASSLTDTGELFF. CDR3 sequence (DNA): TGTGCCAGCAGCTTAACGGACACCGGGGAGCTGTTTTTT. This rearrangement joins TRBV7-3 to TRBJ2-2, with D unresolved. V lost 0 bases and J 3 bases, leaving 2 bases between the germline ends. This CDR3 is built from 13 residues. CDR1 and CDR2 (germline): SGHTA, FQGTGA. The whole variable domain, filled in from reference TRBV7-3 and TRBJ2-2, reads GAGVSQTPSNKVTEKGKYVELRCDPISGHTALYWYRQSLGQGPEFLIYFQGTGAADDSGLPNDRFFAVRPEGSVSTLKIQRTERGDSAVYLCASSLTDTGELFFGEGSRLTVL.

The V call is TRBV28, the J call TRBJ2-5; D gene unclear. Germline V gene sequence: CDR1 MDHEN, CDR2 SYDVKM. The CDR3 covers 15 residues. Trimming pared 5 bases from V and 0 bases from J, leaving 13 bases between. The CDR3 loop is CASSPILVDQETQYF. In nucleotides, the CDR3 is TGTGCCAGCAGTCCTATCCTAGTGGACCAAGAGACCCAGTACTTC.

The rearrangement joins TRBV9 to TRBJ2-6, with TRBD2 identical over 7 bases. CDR1 is SGDLS, CDR2 YYNGEE, per germline. Trimming at V came to 0 bases and at J to 1 base, leaving 7 bases not matched to a gene. The CDR3 contains 18 residues. CDR3 in DNA: TGTGCCAGCAGCGTAGTCGGTAGCGGGCGTTCTGGGGCCAACGTCCTGACTTTC. The encoded protein is CASSVVGSGRSGANVLTF.

This clone showed up just a few times. This chain links TRBV27 with TRBJ2-6; tentative D call: TRBD1 (5 bases). CDR1 and CDR2 from the germline V gene are MNHEY and SMNVEV (reference sequence). The length of the CDR3 is 13 residues. V gave up 9 bases and J gave up 0 bases, with 6 bases separating them. As DNA, the CDR3 is TGTGCCAGTGGGGCCTCTGGGGCCAACGTCCTGACTTTC. Protein sequence: CASGASGANVLTF.

The chain uses TRBV27 and TRBJ2-1, with 10 bases identical to TRBD1. Per the germline V gene, CDR1 is MNHEY and CDR2 is SMNVEV (reference sequence). V lost 3 bases and J lost 4; bases outside the gene matches: 3. The CDR3 totals 15 residues. In DNA form, the CDR3 reads TGTGCCAGCAGTTTCAGGACAGGGGGGTACAATGAGCAGTTCTTC. Amino acid sequence: CASSFRTGGYNEQFF.

V and J are TRBV19 and TRBJ2-5; D tentatively reads TRBD1 or TRBD2 (5 bases each). Germline CDR1 is LNHDA and CDR2 is SQIVND (reference sequence). This CDR3 comprises 15 residues. The V gene lost 5 bases and the J gene lost 5 bases, with 18 bases spanning the gap. CDR3 protein: CASSSDRDLVETQYF. The DNA of the CDR3 is TGTGCCAGTAGTTCCGACCGGGACCTAGTGGAGACCCAGTACTTC.

V usage is TRBV6-5 and J usage is TRBJ2-1; 12 bases fit TRBD2. The CDR3 is 15 amino acids. Germline loops: CDR1 MNHEY, CDR2 SVGAGI. Germline trimming cut 6 bases from V and 7 bases from J; bases unmatched to any gene: 7. CDR3 in DNA: TGTGCCAGCAGGTCAACCGGGACTAGCGGGAATGAGCAGTTCTTC. Translation gives CASRSTGTSGNEQFF.

The chain has TRBV6-6 and TRBJ1-5; a weak D match, TRBD1 (5 bases). Germline V gene sequence: CDR1 MNHNY, CDR2 SVGAGI (reference sequence). CDR3 length equals 14 residues. Trimming took 4 bases from V and 8 from J, leaving 15 bases between them. The CDR3 reads CASSSWGVGEPQHF. As DNA, the CDR3 is TGTGCCAGCAGTTCATGGGGGGTTGGAGAGCCCCAGCATTTT.

This chain connects TRBV4-1 to TRBJ2-1, with 7 bases lining up with TRBD1. CDR1 is MGHRA, CDR2 YSYEKL, per germline. The V and J ends lost 1 base and 6 bases, in that order; junction bases with no gene match: 0. The CDR3 is made up of 13 amino acids. The CDR3 sequence is CASSQGQGNEQFF. The DNA of the CDR3 is TGCGCCAGCAGCCAAGGACAGGGCAATGAGCAGTTCTTC.

The V gene is TRBV18, the J gene TRBJ2-3; 9 nucleotides agree with TRBD2. Germline V gene lookup returns CDR1 KGHSH and CDR2 LQKENI. Trimming cost V 4 bases and J 5 bases; bases outside gene matches: 10. The CDR3 totals 16 residues. CDR3 coding DNA: TGTGCCAGCTCACTCCCCGGGACTAGCCACCAAGATACGCAGTATTTT. This codes for CASSLPGTSHQDTQYF.

The chain combines TRBV6-1 with TRBJ1-2, with D possibly matching TRBD1 (5 bases). The germline CDR1 and CDR2 sequences are MNHNS and SASEGT. Trimming cost V 1 base and J 4 bases, with 10 bases left between them. The CDR3 loop spans 14 amino acids. The CDR3 coding sequence is TGTGCCAGCAGTGAAGGGAGGGGTGGCTATGGCTACACCTTC. This translates into CASSEGRGGYGYTF.

The V gene is TRBV11-2, the J gene TRBJ2-5; TRBD2 matches 7 bases. J was trimmed by 5 bases and V by 3 bases; bases with no gene match: 3. Germline V CDR1 and CDR2: SGHAT, FQNNGV. There are 13 residues in the CDR3. CDR3 nucleotide sequence: TGTGCCAGCAGCTTGGGGGGGTGGGAGACCCAGTACTTC. It is translated as CASSLGGWETQYF.

The rearrangement uses TRBV7-9 and TRBJ2-5; no firm D call. The V end was cut by 3 bases, the J end by 4 bases, with 9 bases between. The germline CDR1 and CDR2 sequences are SEHNR and FQNEAQ (reference sequence). The CDR3 extends over 13 amino acids. DNA for the CDR3: TGTGCCAGCAGCTTGTTTGAGACAGAGACCCAGTACTTC. It is translated as CASSLFETETQYF.

This chain uses TRBV5-1 with TRBJ2-3; D gene unclear. Trimming shortened V by 4 bases and J by 2 bases, and 8 bases separated the two germline ends. CDR1 and CDR2 (germline): SGHRS, YFSETQ. This CDR3 contains 13 residues. The CDR3 DNA follows: TGCGCCAGCAGCCTAACAGACACAGATACGCAGTATTTT. As protein: CASSLTDTDTQYF.

This chain joins TRBV7-8 and TRBJ2-3, with 8 bases fitting TRBD2. The CDR3 is 15 amino acids. J lost 2 bases, V lost 6 bases, and 7 bases had no gene match. In germline, CDR1 is SGHVS, CDR2 FQNEAQ. The CDR3 region is CASRTGGPSTDTQYF. The CDR3 nucleotides read TGTGCCAGCAGGACGGGAGGGCCCTCCACAGATACGCAGTATTTT. The variable domain in full, completed from reference TRBV7-8 and TRBJ2-3, reads GAGVSQSPRYKVAKRGQDVALRCDPISGHVSLFWYQQALGQGPEFLTYFQNEAQLDKSGLPSDRFFAERPEGSVSTLKIQRTQQEDSAVYLCASRTGGPSTDTQYFGPGTRLTVL.